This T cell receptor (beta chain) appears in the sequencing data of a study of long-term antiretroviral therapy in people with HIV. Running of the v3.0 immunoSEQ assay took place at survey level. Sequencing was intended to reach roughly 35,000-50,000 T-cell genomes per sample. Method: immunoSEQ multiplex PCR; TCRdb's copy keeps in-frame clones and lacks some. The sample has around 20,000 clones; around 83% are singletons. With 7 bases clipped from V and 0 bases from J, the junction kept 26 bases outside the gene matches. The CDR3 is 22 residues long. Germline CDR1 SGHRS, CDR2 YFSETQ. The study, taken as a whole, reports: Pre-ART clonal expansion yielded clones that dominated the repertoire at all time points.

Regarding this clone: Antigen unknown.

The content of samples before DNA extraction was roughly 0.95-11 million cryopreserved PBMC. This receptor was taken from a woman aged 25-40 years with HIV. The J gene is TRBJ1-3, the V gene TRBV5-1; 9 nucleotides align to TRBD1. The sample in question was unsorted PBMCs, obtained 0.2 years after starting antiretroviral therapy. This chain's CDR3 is CASENGLRTGQGLLCSGNTIYF. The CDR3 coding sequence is TGCGCCAGCGAAAATGGGTTAAGGACGGGACAGGGATTATTGTGCTCTGGAAACACCATATATTTT.